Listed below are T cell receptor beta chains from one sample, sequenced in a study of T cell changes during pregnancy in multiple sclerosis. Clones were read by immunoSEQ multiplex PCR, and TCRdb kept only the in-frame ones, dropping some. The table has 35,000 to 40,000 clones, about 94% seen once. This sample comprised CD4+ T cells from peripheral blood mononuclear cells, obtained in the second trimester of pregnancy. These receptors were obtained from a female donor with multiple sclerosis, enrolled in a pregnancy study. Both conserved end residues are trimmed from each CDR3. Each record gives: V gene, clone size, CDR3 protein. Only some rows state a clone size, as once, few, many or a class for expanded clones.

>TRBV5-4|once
ASSLSGAMNTEAF
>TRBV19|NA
ASSIGQGSTDTQY
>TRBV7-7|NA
ASSLVTRPGNTIY
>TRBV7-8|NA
ASSSPTGGGNTEAF
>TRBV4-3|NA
ASSQAHGFGGGGYGYT
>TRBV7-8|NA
ASSEQGASGTEAF
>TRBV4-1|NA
ASSQDSLALLSYNEQF
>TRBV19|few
ASSRDRGRASGTGELF
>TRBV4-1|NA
ASSPVGGSIEKLF
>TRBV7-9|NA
ASSLGQFNDEQY
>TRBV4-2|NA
ASSPSWEGENIQY
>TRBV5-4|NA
ASSRKLAGVGDNEQF
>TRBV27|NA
ASSTGRENTEAF
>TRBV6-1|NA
ASNLDRVAGELF
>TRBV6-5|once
ASSYRSGGGGEQF
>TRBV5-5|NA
ASRRTDSASYEQY
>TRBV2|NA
ASTQVRRRGGDGYT
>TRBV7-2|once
ASSLAAGGDTQY
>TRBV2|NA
AGSYLAGGNNEQF
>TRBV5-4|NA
ASRPQGADEQY
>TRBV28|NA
ASSRVENTEAF
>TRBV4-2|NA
ASSRRHPTNEKLF
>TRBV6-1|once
ASVEVYEQY
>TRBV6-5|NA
ASPGRGYGETQY
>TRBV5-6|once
ASSAPPSGGLKQY
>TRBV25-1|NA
ASSEDGPYGYT
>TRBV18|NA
ASSPPDSYYEQY
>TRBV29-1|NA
SAQGQGNTEAF
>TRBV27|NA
ASSLSREPSGRARAYNEQF
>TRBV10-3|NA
AISAAGTSQPQH
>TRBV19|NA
ASSIEGRVHEQY
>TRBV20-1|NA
SASGSEQF
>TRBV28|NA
ASSPREPRGEKLF
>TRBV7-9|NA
ASSRLVGFNEQF
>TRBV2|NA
ASRTGEAEAF